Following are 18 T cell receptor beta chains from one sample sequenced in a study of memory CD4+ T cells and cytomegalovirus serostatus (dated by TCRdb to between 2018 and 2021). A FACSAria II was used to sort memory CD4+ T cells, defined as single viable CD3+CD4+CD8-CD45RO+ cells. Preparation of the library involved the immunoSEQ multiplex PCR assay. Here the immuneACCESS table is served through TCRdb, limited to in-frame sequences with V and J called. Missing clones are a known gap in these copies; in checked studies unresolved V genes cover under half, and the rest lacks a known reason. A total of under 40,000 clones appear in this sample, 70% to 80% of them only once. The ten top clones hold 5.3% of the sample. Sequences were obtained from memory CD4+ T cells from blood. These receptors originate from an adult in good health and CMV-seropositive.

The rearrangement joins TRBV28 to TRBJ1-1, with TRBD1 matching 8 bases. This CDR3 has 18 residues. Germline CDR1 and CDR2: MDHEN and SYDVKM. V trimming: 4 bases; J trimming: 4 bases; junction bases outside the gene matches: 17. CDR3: CASSSYGQGALRGTEAFF. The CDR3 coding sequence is TGTGCCAGCAGTTCCTATGGACAGGGAGCCCTACGGGGCACTGAAGCTTTCTTT.

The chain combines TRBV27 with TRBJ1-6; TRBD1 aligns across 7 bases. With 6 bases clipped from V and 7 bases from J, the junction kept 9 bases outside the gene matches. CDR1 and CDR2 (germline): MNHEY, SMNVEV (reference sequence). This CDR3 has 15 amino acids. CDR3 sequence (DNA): TGTGCCAGCAGGCCTATCGAGGGACAGAATTCACCCCTCCACTTT. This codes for CASRPIEGQNSPLHF.

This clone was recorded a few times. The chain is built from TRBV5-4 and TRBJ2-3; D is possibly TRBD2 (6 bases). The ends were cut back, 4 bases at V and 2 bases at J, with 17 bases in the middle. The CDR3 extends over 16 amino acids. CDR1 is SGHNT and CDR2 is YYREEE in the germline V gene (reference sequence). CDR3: CASSARRDSDTDTQYF. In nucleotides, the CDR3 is TGTGCCAGCAGCGCGCGCCGGGACTCCGACACAGATACGCAGTATTTT.

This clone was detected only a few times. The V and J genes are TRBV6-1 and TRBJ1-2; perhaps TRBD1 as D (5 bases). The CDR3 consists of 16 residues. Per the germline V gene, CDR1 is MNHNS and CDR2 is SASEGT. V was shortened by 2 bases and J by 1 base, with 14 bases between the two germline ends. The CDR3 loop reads CASSETSTTVNYGYTF. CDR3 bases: TGTGCCAGCAGTGAAACCTCTACGACAGTTAACTATGGCTACACCTTC.

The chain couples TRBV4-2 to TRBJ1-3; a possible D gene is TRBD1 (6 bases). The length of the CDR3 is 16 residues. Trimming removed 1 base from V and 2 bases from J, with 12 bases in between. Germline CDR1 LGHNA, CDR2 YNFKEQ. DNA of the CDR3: TGTGCCAGCAGCCAAGGGGAAGGGGGTGCTGGAAACACCATATATTTT. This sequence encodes CASSQGEGGAGNTIYF.

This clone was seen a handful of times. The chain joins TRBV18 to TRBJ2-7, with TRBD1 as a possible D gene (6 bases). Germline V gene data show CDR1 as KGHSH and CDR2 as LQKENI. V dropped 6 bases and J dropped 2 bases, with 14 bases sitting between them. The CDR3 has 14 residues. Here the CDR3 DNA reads TGTGCCAGCTCGCCAGACAGGCCAGCCTACGAGCAGTACTTC. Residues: CASSPDRPAYEQYF.

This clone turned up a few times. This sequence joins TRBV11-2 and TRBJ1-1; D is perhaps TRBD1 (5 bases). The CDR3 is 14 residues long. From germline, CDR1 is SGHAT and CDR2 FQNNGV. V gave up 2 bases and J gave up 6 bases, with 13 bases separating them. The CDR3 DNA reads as TGTGCCAGCAGCTTAATCTACCGGGGGGCTGAAGCTTTCTTT. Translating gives CASSLIYRGAEAFF. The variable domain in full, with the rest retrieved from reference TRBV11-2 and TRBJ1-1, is EAGVAQSPRYKIIEKRQSVAFWCNPISGHATLYWYQQILGQGPKLLIQFQNNGVVDDSQLPKDRFSAERLKGVDSTLKIQPAKLEDSAVYLCASSLIYRGAEAFFGQGTRLTVV.

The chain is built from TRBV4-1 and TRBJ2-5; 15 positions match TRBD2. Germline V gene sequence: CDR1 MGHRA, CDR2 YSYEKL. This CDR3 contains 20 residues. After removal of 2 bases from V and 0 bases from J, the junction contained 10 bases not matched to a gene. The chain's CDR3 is CASSQPRTSGGAGYQETQYF. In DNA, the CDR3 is TGCGCCAGCAGCCAACCCAGGACTAGCGGGGGGGCCGGGTACCAAGAGACCCAGTACTTC.

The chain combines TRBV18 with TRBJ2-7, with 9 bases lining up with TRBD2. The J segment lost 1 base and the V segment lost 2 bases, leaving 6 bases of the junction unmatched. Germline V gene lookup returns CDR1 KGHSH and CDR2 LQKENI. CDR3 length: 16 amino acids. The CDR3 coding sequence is TGTGCCAGCTCACCATGGTCTAGCGGGGAATCCTACGAGCAGTACTTC. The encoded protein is CASSPWSSGESYEQYF. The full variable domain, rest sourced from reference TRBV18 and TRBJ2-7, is NAGVMQNPRHLVRRRGQEARLRCSPMKGHSHVYWYRQLPEEGLKFMVYLQKENIIDESGMPKERFSAEFPKEGPSILRIQQVVRGDSAAYFCASSPWSSGESYEQYFGPGTRLTVT.

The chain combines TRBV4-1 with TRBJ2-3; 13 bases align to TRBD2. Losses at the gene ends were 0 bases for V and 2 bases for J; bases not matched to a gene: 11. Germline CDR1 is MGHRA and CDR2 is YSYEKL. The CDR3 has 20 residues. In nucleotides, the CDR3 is TGCGCCAGCAGCCAAGATCTCACTAGCGGGAGGGTTGCGACCACAGATACGCAGTATTTT. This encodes CASSQDLTSGRVATTDTQYF.

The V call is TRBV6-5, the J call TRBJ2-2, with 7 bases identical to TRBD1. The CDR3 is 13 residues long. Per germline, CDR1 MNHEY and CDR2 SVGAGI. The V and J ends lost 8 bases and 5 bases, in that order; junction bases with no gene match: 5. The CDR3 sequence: CASGQDQTGELFF. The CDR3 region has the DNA TGTGCCAGCGGACAGGACCAAACCGGGGAGCTGTTTTTT.

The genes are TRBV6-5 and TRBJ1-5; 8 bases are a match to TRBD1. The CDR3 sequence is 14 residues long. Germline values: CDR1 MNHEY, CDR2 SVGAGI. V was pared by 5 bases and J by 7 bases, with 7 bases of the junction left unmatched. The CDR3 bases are TGTGCCAGCAGTGCCGGGACAGGTAACCAGCCCCAGCATTTT. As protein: CASSAGTGNQPQHF.

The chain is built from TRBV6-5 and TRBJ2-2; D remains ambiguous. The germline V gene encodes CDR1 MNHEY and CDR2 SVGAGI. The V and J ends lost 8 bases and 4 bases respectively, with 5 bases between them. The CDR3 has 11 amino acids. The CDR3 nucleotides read TGTGCCAGCTTCAGCACCGGGGAGCTGTTTTTT. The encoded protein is CASFSTGELFF.

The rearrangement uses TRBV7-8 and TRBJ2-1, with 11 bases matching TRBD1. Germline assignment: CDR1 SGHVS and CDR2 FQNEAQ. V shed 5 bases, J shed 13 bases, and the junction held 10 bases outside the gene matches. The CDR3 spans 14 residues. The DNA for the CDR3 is TGTGCCAGCAGCCTCCGGGACAGGGGGTTGCAACAGTTCTTC. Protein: CASSLRDRGLQQFF.

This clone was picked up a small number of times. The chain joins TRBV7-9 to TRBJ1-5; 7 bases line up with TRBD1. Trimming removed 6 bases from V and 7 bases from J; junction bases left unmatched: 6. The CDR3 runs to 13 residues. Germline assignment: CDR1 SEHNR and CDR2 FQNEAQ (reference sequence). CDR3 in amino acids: CASSSQGEQPQHF. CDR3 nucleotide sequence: TGTGCCAGCAGTTCCCAGGGGGAGCAGCCCCAGCATTTT.

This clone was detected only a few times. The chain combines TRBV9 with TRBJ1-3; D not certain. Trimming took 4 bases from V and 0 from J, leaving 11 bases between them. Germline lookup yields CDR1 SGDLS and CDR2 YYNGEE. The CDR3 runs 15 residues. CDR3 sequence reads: CASSPPGLSGNTIYF. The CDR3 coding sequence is TGTGCCAGCAGCCCACCGGGCCTCTCTGGAAACACCATATATTTT.

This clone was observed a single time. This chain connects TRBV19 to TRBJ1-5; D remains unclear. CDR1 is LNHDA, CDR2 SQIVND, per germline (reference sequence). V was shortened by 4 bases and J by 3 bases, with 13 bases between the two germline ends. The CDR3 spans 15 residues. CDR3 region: CASSRPGIDNQPQHF. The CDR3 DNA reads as TGTGCCAGTAGTAGGCCGGGGATCGACAATCAGCCCCAGCATTTT.

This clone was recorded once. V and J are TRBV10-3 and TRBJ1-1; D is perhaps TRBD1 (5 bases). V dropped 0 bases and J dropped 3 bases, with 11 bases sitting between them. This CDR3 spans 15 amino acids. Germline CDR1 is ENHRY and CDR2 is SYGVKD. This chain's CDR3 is CAISESIGVDTEAFF. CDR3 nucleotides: TGTGCCATCAGTGAGTCCATAGGGGTTGACACTGAAGCTTTCTTT.